Given below is one TCR beta chain in context. As yet, its antigen is unknown. The PCR made use of 60 Vbeta and 13 Jbeta primers. The method was immunoSEQ multiplex PCR; TCRdb's version includes in-frame clones alone and lacks a portion of them. The table shows 180,000 or so clones, with 80% to 90% occurring only once. The data were obtained in a study of cytomegalovirus exposure and HLA in healthy donors. Study-level findings and limits: Most TCRs appeared rarely, but some public TCRs recurred in many donors. TCR beta chain V- and J-gene trimming was linked, in a later analysis, to a missense variant in DCLRE1C.

CDR3 length: 14 amino acids. V was trimmed by 0 bases and J by 15 bases, leaving 16 bases between them. Germline assignment: CDR1 SGDLS and CDR2 YYNGEE. The specimen sequenced was PBMCs. The chain carries TRBV9 and TRBJ1-6, with a possible D match to TRBD1 (6 bases). The receptor comes from a man between 18 and 35 years old in good health and CMV-seropositive. The CDR3 loop is CASSVEAAGDILHF. DNA for the CDR3: TGTGCCAGCAGCGTAGAGGCCGCAGGGGACATCCTCCACTTT.